This paragraph reports one T cell receptor (beta chain). The entry originates in a study of T cell responses to AZD1222 COVID-19 vaccine. The V segment lost 6 bases and the J segment 11 bases; nucleotides outside the gene matches: 13. CDR3 length: 15 amino acids. The V gene's germline CDR1 is LNHDA and CDR2 SQIVND (reference sequence). Libraries were prepared by immunoSEQ multiplex PCR; TCRdb keeps only in-frame clonotypes and omits some of them. The table includes about 180,000 clones, about 89% detected once. This receptor was identified in an adult in good health. The chain carries TRBV19 and TRBJ1-1, with 12 bases matching TRBD1. This material consisted of peripheral blood, taken on day 0 of AZD1222 vaccination. The CDR3 loop is CASSETGQGASGAFF. The CDR3 nucleotides read TGTGCCAGTAGCGAAACGGGACAGGGGGCATCTGGGGCTTTCTTT.